The next 14 T cell receptor beta chains were all read from a single sample in a study of beta chain features in type 1 diabetes. Findings and caveats of the study: Within each of all four CD4+ subsets, Type 1 diabetes patients had TCRB CDR3s that were moderately but significantly shorter.

The sequenced template was cDNA made from the entire isolated RNA. Sequencing used immunoSEQ multiplex PCR; TCRdb keeps in-frame clones, though not all of them. The repertoire holds roughly 100,000 clones, with 25% to 35% as singletons. No antigen is known for these receptors. The sequenced sample was central memory CD4+ T cells from blood. The receptors originated from a woman between 18 and 30 years old with type 1 diabetes.

The chain couples TRBV12-5 to TRBJ2-7; weak D call: TRBD1 (7 bases). The ends were cut back, 1 base at V and 4 bases at J, with 20 bases in the middle. Germline V gene sequence: CDR1 LGHNT, CDR2 FRNRAP. This CDR3 has 17 amino acids. Here the CDR3 DNA reads TGTGCTAGTGGTTTGGACGTAGGAGGGGGCGCCCAGTACGAGCAGTACTTC. Protein sequence: CASGLDVGGGAQYEQYF.

The chain couples TRBV4-3 to TRBJ2-3; D might be TRBD2 (6 bases). The V end lost 3 bases, the J end lost 1 base, and 17 bases lay between the germline ends. Looked up from germline, CDR1 is LGHNA and CDR2 is YSLEER. The CDR3 is 17 residues long. The CDR3 bases are TGCGCCAGCAGCCAGCCCCCCGAGGGCGGGGGCACAGATACGCAGTATTTT. It specifies CASSQPPEGGGTDTQYF.

This clone was detected only a few times. The chain has TRBV5-1 and TRBJ2-5, with TRBD1 matching over 8 bases. Germline lookup yields CDR1 SGHRS and CDR2 YFSETQ. The CDR3 contains 13 residues. V shed 4 bases and J 4 bases; nucleotides not matched to a gene: 3. CDR3 DNA sequence: TGCGCCAGCAGCGGCGGGACAGGAGAGACCCAGTACTTC. Its translation is CASSGGTGETQYF.

This clone was seen only a few times. The chain recombines TRBV30 with TRBJ2-5; a weak D match, TRBD2 (6 bases). The CDR3 is 16 residues long. V lost 7 bases, J lost 0 bases, and 21 bases lay in between. CDR1 and CDR2 from the germline V gene are GTSNPN and SVGIG (reference sequence). CDR3 sequence (DNA): TGTGCCTCTACAGAGGGTATTGGGGGGAACCAAGAGACCCAGTACTTC. Amino acid sequence: CASTEGIGGNQETQYF.

This clone was observed a few times. J is TRBJ2-1 and V is TRBV6-1; D uncertain. V was clipped by 3 bases and J by 12 bases, with 15 bases between them. CDR1 and CDR2 (germline): MNHNS, SASEGT. The CDR3 has 13 amino acids. The CDR3 reads CASSDSTRLMQFF. CDR3 bases: TGTGCCAGCAGTGATTCCACCCGACTTATGCAGTTCTTC.

V usage is TRBV30 and J usage is TRBJ1-5, with D unclear. Germline V CDR1 and CDR2: GTSNPN, SVGIG (reference sequence). The CDR3 extends over 13 amino acids. Trimming pared 2 bases from V and 11 bases from J, leaving 16 bases between. CDR3 sequence reads: CAWSKSSTQAQHF. The CDR3 DNA follows: TGTGCCTGGAGTAAATCGTCCACCCAGGCCCAGCATTTT.

The chain couples TRBV6-6 to TRBJ1-1; possibly TRBD1 for D (6 bases). The V gene lost 7 bases and the J gene lost 3 bases, with 9 bases spanning the gap. The CDR3 is made up of 12 amino acids. Per germline, CDR1 MNHNY and CDR2 SVGAGI (reference sequence). The CDR3 is CASMQGYTEAFF. CDR3 sequence (DNA): TGTGCCAGCATGCAGGGGTACACTGAAGCTTTCTTT.

This chain connects TRBV28 to TRBJ1-2, with D possibly being TRBD1 (5 bases). Germline CDR1 MDHEN, CDR2 SYDVKM. The CDR3 runs 15 residues. Trimming removed 5 bases from V and 3 bases from J, with 16 bases in between. The CDR3 region has the DNA TGTGCCAGCAGTATTCAGGGCGTGGAAGACTATGGCTACACCTTC. Translating it yields CASSIQGVEDYGYTF.

This chain joins TRBV20-1 and TRBJ1-1; no definite D call. The germline V gene has CDR1 DFQATT and CDR2 SNEGSKA (reference sequence). The CDR3 loop spans 11 amino acids. The germline V and J ends were trimmed by 4 bases and 4 bases, with 7 bases remaining between them. This CDR3 reads CSAMFSTEAFF. The CDR3 DNA is TGCAGTGCTATGTTTAGCACTGAAGCTTTCTTT.

This clone turned up a few times. The chain couples TRBV5-6 to TRBJ2-7; 9 bases match TRBD1. J was trimmed by 2 bases and V by 4 bases; bases with no gene match: 7. Germline lookup yields CDR1 SGHDT and CDR2 YYEEEE. CDR3 length: 15 amino acids. The CDR3 protein is CASSTPGQGTYEQYF. In DNA, the CDR3 is TGTGCCAGCAGCACACCGGGACAGGGCACCTACGAGCAGTACTTC.

This clone was found many times. The rearrangement joins TRBV29-1 to TRBJ2-1; D call uncertain. Germline CDR1 SQVTM, CDR2 ANQGSEA. Trimming took off 2 bases at V and 3 bases at J, with 2 bases between the two ends. The CDR3 has 11 residues. CDR3 DNA sequence: TGCAGCGTTGAACGCTACAATGAGCAGTTCTTC. This encodes CSVERYNEQFF.

The chain recombines TRBV6-5 with TRBJ1-2, with TRBD1 as a possible D gene (5 bases). V lost 0 bases and J lost 4, with 15 bases in between. Germline-derived CDR1 and CDR2 are MNHEY and SVGAGI. The CDR3 has 16 residues. The CDR3 is CASSYSTATLLYGYTF. The CDR3 nucleotides are TGTGCCAGCAGTTACTCGACAGCCACTCTCCTCTATGGCTACACCTTC.

The chain is built from TRBV2 and TRBJ2-1; 12 bases fit TRBD2. V lost 1 base and J lost 8; bases outside the gene matches: 6. The CDR3 length is 16 residues. Per the germline V gene, CDR1 is SNHLY and CDR2 is FYNNEI. Here the CDR3 reads CASSEGLAGGADEQFF. The CDR3 coding sequence is TGTGCCAGCAGTGAAGGGCTAGCGGGAGGGGCTGATGAGCAGTTCTTC.

This clone was found a few times. The genes are TRBV5-1 and TRBJ1-4; 8 bases line up with TRBD1. The CDR3 is 14 amino acids. Germline CDR1 and CDR2: SGHRS and YFSETQ. The junction had 9 bases not matched to a gene; V was cut back by 4 bases and J by 10 bases. The CDR3 loop is CASSQGQEGGKLFF. In DNA, the CDR3 is TGCGCCAGCAGCCAGGGACAGGAGGGGGGAAAACTGTTTTTT.